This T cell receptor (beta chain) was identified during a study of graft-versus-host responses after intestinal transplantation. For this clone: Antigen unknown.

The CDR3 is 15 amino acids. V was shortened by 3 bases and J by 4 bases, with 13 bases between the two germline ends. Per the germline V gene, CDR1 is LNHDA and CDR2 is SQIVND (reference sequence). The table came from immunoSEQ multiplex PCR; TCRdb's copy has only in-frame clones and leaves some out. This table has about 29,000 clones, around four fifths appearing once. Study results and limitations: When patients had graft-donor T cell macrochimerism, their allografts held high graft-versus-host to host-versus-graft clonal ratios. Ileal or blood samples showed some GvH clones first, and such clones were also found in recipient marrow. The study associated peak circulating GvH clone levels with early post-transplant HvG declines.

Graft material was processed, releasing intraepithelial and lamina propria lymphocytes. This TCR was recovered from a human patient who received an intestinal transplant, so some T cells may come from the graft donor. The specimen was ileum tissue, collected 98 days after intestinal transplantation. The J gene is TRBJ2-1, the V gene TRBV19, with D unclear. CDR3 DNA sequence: TGTGCCAGTAGTATTCAAGCTAGTCAGTACAATGAGCAGTTCTTC. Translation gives CASSIQASQYNEQFF.